This TCR beta chain was profiled in a study of shared clonotypes between healthy human individuals. Study outcomes and limitations: What naive subsets generally showed was a larger estimated richness than memory subsets showed. Rarefaction gave evidence that sorted-subset sequencing remained incomplete despite large depth.

The data were produced by immunoSEQ multiplex PCR, yet TCRdb's version contains in-frame clones alone and is incomplete. In the table there are about 2 million clones, 85% to 95% of which are singletons. The germline V gene has CDR1 MGHRA and CDR2 YSYEKL. There are 15 residues in the CDR3. With V trimmed by 6 bases and J by 0 bases, 5 bases remained unmatched. A note on this clone: What it binds is unknown.

The receptor's source is a man aged 18 to 30 in good health. The V call is TRBV4-1, the J call TRBJ2-7, with 10 bases matching TRBD1. What was sequenced was naive CD4+ T cells sorted from blood. Subset in this sample: CD45RA+ positively selected. The CDR3 bases are TGCGCCAGCAGTCGACAGGGGGCAAGCTCCTACGAGCAGTACTTC. Protein sequence: CASSRQGASSYEQYF.